This T cell receptor beta chain came from a study of blood T cell repertoires in COVID-19. Germline V gene data show CDR1 as SNHLY and CDR2 as FYNNEI. V lost 5 bases, J lost 1 base, and 6 bases stayed unmatched. The length of the CDR3 is 17 residues. Turning to this clone: The same CDR3 arises from other DNA sequences in this sample as well.

Clones were read by immunoSEQ multiplex PCR, and TCRdb kept only the in-frame ones, dropping some. The sample has tens of thousands of clones; approximately 89% are singletons. The chain joins TRBV2 to TRBJ2-3; 13 nucleotides line up with TRBD2. Sequencing was performed on peripheral blood. This clonotype was obtained from a man aged 50 to 59 with acute or convalescent COVID-19. CDR3 bases: TGTGCCAGCAGTCGATGGACTAGCGGGAGTGGCACAGATACGCAGTATTTT. Residues: CASSRWTSGSGTDTQYF. The full variable domain, in which reference TRBV2 and TRBJ2-3 provide the parts outside the CDR3, is EPEVTQTPSHQVTQMGQEVILRCVPISNHLYFYWYRQILGQKVEFLVSFYNNEISEKSEIFDDQFSVERPDGSNFTLKIRSTKLEDSAMYFCASSRWTSGSGTDTQYFGPGTRLTVL.